This T cell receptor (beta chain) comes out of a study of T cells in women clearing cervical HPV infection. Study background: Cases were women with histologically confirmed HPV16-related CIN3 or worse, including 2 invasive cancers. Study observations and caveats: TRBV6-7 abundance was lower in cases than controls (0.11% versus 0.16%).

CDR1 and CDR2 from the germline V gene are SNHLY and FYNNEI. This CDR3 has 13 residues. The V end was cut by 7 bases, the J end by 3 bases, with 11 bases between. TCRdb's table, derived via immunoSEQ multiplex PCR, lists solely in-frame clones and lacks some. The sample table sets out tens of thousands of clones. With regard to this clone: Its antigen remains unidentified. The read ends 3 residues shy of where the CDR3 ends; the end is completed using the germline J gene.

The sequenced material came from blood buffy coat. The rearrangement links TRBV2 to TRBJ2-3; D is possibly TRBD1 or TRBD2 (5 bases each). The receptor was derived from a woman between 18 and 70 years old with a cervical HPV16 infection that either progressed to CIN3+ or cleared (not recorded which). The DNA read from the CDR3 is TGTGCCAGCAATCAGGGAGCAACAGATACG. Protein product: CASNQGATDT. The full-length CDR3 reads as CASNQGATDTQYF.